One and the same sample provided the 25 T cell receptor beta chains below, sequenced in a study of T cells of healthy individuals (dated by TCRdb to the late 2010s). The library was prepared using 5' RACE. TCRdb shows the sequencer as Illumina MiSeq. The public reads were reanalyzed by TCRdb: fastp trimming at Q25, MiXCR alignment, in-frame beta chains only. Rows merge per CDR3 protein into single entries with the most common DNA and genes. The sample records about 53,000 distinct CDR3 sequences, about 15% of which are singletons. The ten top clones hold about 16% of the sample. Every receptor here comes from a human donor in good health.

The V gene is TRBV30, the J gene TRBJ2-7; tentatively, D is TRBD1 (6 bases). Trimming cost V 3 bases and J 2 bases, with 14 bases left between them. Germline values: CDR1 GTSNPN, CDR2 SVGIG (reference sequence). CDR3 length equals 14 residues. CDR3 DNA: TGTGCCTGGAGCACGGGGACACCTACCTACGAGCAGTACTTC. Protein product: CAWSTGTPTYEQYF.

The sample holds one count of this clonotype. V and J are TRBV12-3 or TRBV12-4 and TRBJ2-5; 9 bases map to TRBD1. Trimming removed 3 bases from V and 4 bases from J; junction bases left unmatched: 6. This CDR3 has 15 amino acids. CDR3: CASSLNRGRVETQYF. CDR3 bases: TGTGCCAGCAGTTTGAACAGGGGGCGCGTAGAGACCCAGTACTTC.

V usage is TRBV21-1 and J usage is TRBJ2-5; the table names TRBD1, a call not compared with the DNA. TRBV21-1 is labeled a pseudogene. The CDR3 covers 15 residues. The CDR3, as DNA: TGTGCCAGCAGCAAAGTCACAGGGGGCGGAGAGACCCAGTACTTC. Amino acids: CASSKVTGGGETQYF.

This clonotype was found many times. The chain recombines TRBV7-9 with TRBJ2-5; possibly TRBD1 for D (5 bases). The V gene lost 1 base and the J gene lost 11 bases, with 20 bases spanning the gap. CDR1 and CDR2 from the germline V gene are SEHNR and FQNEAQ (reference sequence). The CDR3 spans 15 residues. Here the CDR3 reads CASSLGIGDTGRQYF. The CDR3 nucleotides read TGTGCCAGCAGCTTAGGAATTGGAGACACAGGTCGACAGTACTTC.

This rearrangement joins TRBV9 to TRBJ2-5; 8 bases agree with TRBD1. Germline CDR1 and CDR2: SGDLS and YYNGEE. Unmatched junction bases numbered 8, after V lost 4 bases and J lost 3 bases. CDR3 length: 15 amino acids. The CDR3 coding sequence is TGTGCCAGCAGCCCCGGGACAGGCCCCAAAGAGACCCAGTACTTC. This encodes CASSPGTGPKETQYF.

The chain couples TRBV7-9 to TRBJ1-2; a possible D gene is TRBD1 (5 bases). The CDR3 runs 15 residues. Trimming removed 2 bases from V and 3 bases from J, with 13 bases in between. CDR1 is SEHNR, CDR2 FQNEAQ, per germline (reference sequence). The DNA for the CDR3 is TGTGCCAGCAGCTTAAATGCGGGGGTTGACTATGGCTACACCTTC. Protein sequence: CASSLNAGVDYGYTF.

This clonotype was counted many times. The V call is TRBV7-9, the J call TRBJ2-7; 7 bases agree with TRBD2. This CDR3 region has 13 residues. From germline, CDR1 is SEHNR and CDR2 FQNEAQ (reference sequence). The ends lost 3 bases at V and 5 bases at J; junction bases unmatched: 4. This CDR3 is CASSFGGVHEQYF. The CDR3 DNA is TGTGCCAGCAGCTTTGGGGGGGTCCACGAGCAGTACTTC.

The J gene is TRBJ2-2, the V gene TRBV12-3 or TRBV12-4; no clear D. The CDR3 covers 13 residues. V lost 7 bases, J lost 5 bases, and 11 bases lay in between. The CDR3 loop reads CASMSLGTGELFF. CDR3 coding DNA: TGTGCCAGCATGAGTCTGGGGACCGGGGAGCTGTTTTTT.

The chain couples TRBV20-1 to TRBJ2-1; no reliable D call. The CDR3 length is 13 residues. CDR1 is DFQATT and CDR2 is SNEGSKA in the germline V gene (reference sequence). Trimming stripped 1 base from V and 4 bases from J, with 8 bases between. CDR3 amino acids: CSARGPGYNEQFF. In DNA, the CDR3 is TGCAGTGCTAGAGGGCCCGGTTACAATGAGCAGTTCTTC.

This chain connects TRBV7-2 to TRBJ1-5; D is undetermined. This CDR3 region has 13 residues. Germline CDR1 and CDR2: SGHTA and FQGNSA. Trimming stripped 1 base from V and 3 bases from J, with 4 bases between. The CDR3, as DNA: TGTGCCAGCAGCTTAGGGGTCAATCAGCCCCAGCATTTT. It yields the protein CASSLGVNQPQHF.

This clonotype was found many times. At one end the junction does not follow the germline gene, possibly because of a read error. The chain is built from TRBV29-1 and TRBJ2-5, with D unclear. This CDR3 comprises 13 residues. The V gene's germline CDR1 is SQVTM and CDR2 ANQGSEA. The CDR3: CSVEGGGFGRRLF. CDR3 bases: TGCAGCGTTGAAGGGGGTGGATTTGGGCGTCGACTCTTC.

This rearrangement joins TRBV12-5 to TRBJ2-3; D is uncertain. This CDR3 region has 15 residues. Trimming took 4 bases from V and 4 from J, leaving 15 bases between them. The germline V gene has CDR1 LGHNT and CDR2 FRNRAP. The CDR3 loop is CASGWASRVPDTQYF. In DNA, the CDR3 is TGTGCTAGTGGTTGGGCGTCAAGAGTTCCAGATACGCAGTATTTT.

This clonotype has a handful of counts. V usage is TRBV5-4 and J usage is TRBJ1-4, with D possibly matching TRBD1 (6 bases). The CDR3 loop spans 14 amino acids. Germline assignment: CDR1 SGHNT and CDR2 YYREEE (reference sequence). Trimming removed 7 bases at V and 8 bases at J, with 18 bases between. The CDR3 loop reads CASSKGGAREKLFF. CDR3 DNA: TGTGCCAGCTCGAAGGGGGGGGCGAGGGAAAAACTGTTTTTT.

This rearrangement joins TRBV24-1 to TRBJ2-5, with 10 bases that match TRBD2. Germline-derived CDR1 and CDR2 are KGHDR and SFDVKD. The ends lost 1 base at V and 2 bases at J; junction bases unmatched: 6. The CDR3 totals 17 residues. CDR3 in DNA: TGTGCCACCAGTGATTTCTCTAGCGGGAGTGGGCAAGAGACCCAGTACTTC. It is translated as CATSDFSSGSGQETQYF.

This clonotype was detected many times. The chain is built from TRBV6-5 and TRBJ2-5; 14 positions agree with TRBD2. Germline CDR1 reads MNHEY; CDR2 reads SVGAGI. J lost 2 bases, V lost 5 bases, and 7 bases had no gene match. The CDR3 contains 17 residues. CDR3 residues: CASSRTSGGSVQETQYF. CDR3 DNA sequence: TGTGCCAGCAGTCGGACTAGCGGGGGGTCTGTACAAGAGACCCAGTACTTC.

This clonotype was counted ten times or more. The J gene is TRBJ2-1, the V gene TRBV29-1; 8 nucleotides align to TRBD1. Trimming at V came to 7 bases and at J to 0 bases, leaving 2 bases not matched to a gene. Germline V gene lookup returns CDR1 SQVTM and CDR2 ANQGSEA. The CDR3 runs 13 residues. The CDR3 nucleotides are TGCAGCGCGGGACAGGACTCCTACAATGAGCAGTTCTTC. It encodes CSAGQDSYNEQFF.

The chain combines TRBV28 with TRBJ2-1; TRBD2 is a possible D gene (5 bases). CDR1 is MDHEN, CDR2 SYDVKM, per germline. V lost 5 bases, J lost 4 bases, and 6 bases lay in between. This CDR3 has 12 amino acids. The chain's CDR3 is CASSGRYNEQFF. As DNA, the CDR3 is TGTGCCAGCAGTGGGAGATACAATGAGCAGTTCTTC.

This clonotype was recorded many times. The chain links TRBV29-1 to TRBJ2-7, with D unresolved. CDR3 size: 13 residues. The germline V gene has CDR1 SQVTM and CDR2 ANQGSEA. V lost 7 bases and J 6 bases, leaving 19 bases between the germline ends. The CDR3 nucleotides read TGCAGCGGGTGGATCGACGGTGGATCCGAGCAGTACTTC. This encodes CSGWIDGGSEQYF.

Note on this clonotype: A much larger clone is a single base away; this may be a read error. J is TRBJ2-7 and V is TRBV7-8; the match to TRBD1 covers 8 bases. Trimming took 5 bases from V and 5 from J; bases not matched to a gene: 8. The CDR3 consists of 14 residues. Germline assignment: CDR1 SGHVS and CDR2 FQNEAQ. CDR3 amino acids: CASSLRTGSNEQYF. The CDR3 region has the DNA TGTGCCAGCAGCCTGAGGACAGGGTCCAACGAGCAGTACTTC.

This clonotype was seen at least ten times. Here the CDR3 reads CASSQVPSSGSDEQFF. CDR3 nucleotides: TGTGCCAGCAGCCAAGTGCCGTCTAGCGGGAGCGATGAGCAGTTCTTC. The chain is built from TRBV3-1 and TRBJ2-1; 10 bases match TRBD2. This CDR3 is 16 amino acids long. Trimming at V came to 1 base and at J to 8 bases, leaving 8 bases not matched to a gene. CDR1 is LGHDT, CDR2 YNNKEL, per germline (reference sequence).

The chain joins TRBV5-4 to TRBJ2-1, with TRBD2 matching over 9 bases. Germline CDR1 and CDR2: SGHNT and YYREEE (reference sequence). Losses at the gene ends were 3 bases for V and 4 bases for J; bases not matched to a gene: 8. This CDR3 comprises 16 residues. CDR3 bases: TGTGCCAGCAGCTACCAACTAGCGGGCTTTTACAATGAGCAGTTCTTC. Its protein product is CASSYQLAGFYNEQFF.

DNA for the CDR3: TGTGCCAGCAGTTACTCGATAGCGGTTCCCGGGGAGCTGTTTTTT. Translating gives CASSYSIAVPGELFF. V and J are TRBV6-2 or TRBV6-3 and TRBJ2-2; D is perhaps TRBD2 (6 bases). The CDR3 loop spans 15 amino acids. The V and J ends lost 0 bases and 6 bases respectively, with 11 bases between them. Germline V CDR1 and CDR2: MNHEY, SVGEGT.

Details on this clonotype: A clone one base away is much larger, so this may be a read error. This chain joins TRBV19 and TRBJ2-7; 7 nucleotides align to TRBD2. The CDR3 spans 13 residues. CDR1 is LNHDA, CDR2 SQIVND, per germline (reference sequence). CDR3 sequence (DNA): TGTACCAGTAGTCCTCCGGGGGGCTACGAGCAGTACTTC. It specifies CTSSPPGGYEQYF.

The CDR3 region is CASSHGLRQPQHF. The CDR3, as DNA: TGTGCCAGCAGCCACGGGCTACGACAGCCCCAGCATTTT. V gene TRBV4-2 combines with J gene TRBJ1-5; D remains ambiguous. Germline CDR1 reads LGHNA; CDR2 reads YNFKEQ. Deletions cut 3 bases from V and 7 bases from J, with 10 bases between. This CDR3 region has 13 residues.

Only a few counts were recorded for this clonotype. The chain joins TRBV5-1 to TRBJ1-2, with D perhaps matching TRBD1 (6 bases). Germline assignment: CDR1 SGHRS and CDR2 YFSETQ. Trimming stripped 5 bases from V and 7 bases from J, with 18 bases between. This CDR3 is built from 14 residues. The CDR3 nucleotides are TGCGCCAGCAGTCCGAGGGCAGGGGAAGGTGGCTACACCTTC. Its translation: CASSPRAGEGGYTF.